This is a list of T cell receptor beta chains from one sample in a study of cytomegalovirus exposure and HLA in healthy donors. TCRdb's table, derived via immunoSEQ multiplex PCR, lists solely in-frame clones and lacks some. The data show 150,000 to 200,000 clones, over 75% seen once. The sequenced sample consisted of PBMCs. These receptors all stem from a woman aged 45-65 years in good health and CMV-seropositive. The CDR3 runs from the conserved cysteine through the conserved F or W. The order of the fields is V gene, clone size, J gene, D gene, CDR3 protein, CDR3 DNA. A D gene is named only where the DNA matches it firmly. Size tells how often a clone was seen (once, few, many) or the class of an expanded clone, and some rows leave it out.

>TRBV28|.|TRBJ1-1|.
CASSPVGRWGEMNTEAFF
TGTGCCAGCAGTCCCGTGGGTAGGTGGGGGGAAATGAACACTGAAGCTTTCTTT
>TRBV2|.|TRBJ2-5|.
CAILKATGETQYF
TGTGCCATCCTAAAGGCGACCGGGGAGACCCAGTACTTC
>TRBV6-6|.|TRBJ1-2|.
CASSYQVDYGYTF
TGTGCCAGCAGTTACCAGGTAGACTATGGCTACACCTTC
>TRBV27|.|TRBJ2-1|.
CASSLGGFEFF
TGTGCCAGCAGCCTAGGGGGATTTGAGTTCTTC
>TRBV9|.|TRBJ1-3|TRBD1
CASSVAISGGLSGNTIYF
TGTGCCAGCAGCGTAGCAATATCAGGGGGCCTATCTGGAAACACCATATATTTT
>TRBV9|.|TRBJ2-3|TRBD2
CASSVGILAGSTDTQYF
TGTGCCAGCAGCGTAGGAATATTAGCGGGGAGCACAGATACGCAGTATTTT
>TRBV4-1|few|TRBJ2-5|.
CASSLYSSGDQETQYF
TGCGCCAGCAGCCTATATTCGAGCGGAGATCAAGAGACCCAGTACTTC
>TRBV9|.|TRBJ2-7|TRBD2
CASSPVAGRMNEQYF
TGTGCCAGCAGCCCTGTAGCGGGAAGAATGAACGAGCAGTACTTC
>TRBV11-3|.|TRBJ1-4|.
CASSLDKTGNEKLFF
TGTGCCAGCAGCTTAGATAAGACCGGGAACGAAAAACTGTTTTTT
>TRBV5-4|once|TRBJ1-5|.
CASSLAIVRLLPSNQPQHF
TGTGCCAGCAGCTTGGCGATAGTCAGGCTATTACCGAGCAATCAGCCCCAGCATTTT
>TRBV27|once|TRBJ2-7|TRBD1
CASSSPDRGSKAGVPEQYF
TGTGCCAGCAGTTCCCCGGACAGGGGGAGTAAAGCGGGAGTCCCCGAGCAGTACTTC
>TRBV13|.|TRBJ2-7|TRBD1
CASSSGTGGNYEQYF
TGTGCCAGCAGCTCCGGGACAGGGGGTAACTACGAGCAGTACTTC
>TRBV10-1|.|TRBJ2-2|.
CASSEGRNTGELFF
TGCGCCAGCAGTGAGGGCAGAAACACCGGGGAGCTGTTTTTT
>TRBV30|.|TRBJ2-7|TRBD1
CAWSGGTGSEQYF
TGTGCCTGGAGTGGGGGGACAGGGTCCGAGCAGTACTTC
>TRBV6-1|.|TRBJ2-7|.
CASSELLTFSLQYF
TGTGCCAGCAGTGAACTTTTAACTTTTTCCCTGCAGTACTTC
>TRBV5-4|few|TRBJ2-3|.
CASSSSSTDTQYF
TGTGCCAGCAGTTCTTCTAGCACAGATACGCAGTATTTT
>TRBV9|.|TRBJ2-7|.
CASSAGDRLYEQYF
TGTGCCAGCAGCGCGGGGGACAGACTATACGAGCAGTACTTC
>TRBV28|.|TRBJ2-1|.
CASKITGEYNEQFF
TGTGCCAGCAAAATAACCGGGGAGTACAATGAGCAGTTCTTC
>TRBV4-3|once|TRBJ2-5|TRBD2
CASSQGVAGGRETQYF
TGCGCCAGCAGCCAGGGAGTAGCGGGGGGACGAGAGACCCAGTACTTC
>TRBV2|.|TRBJ1-1|TRBD1
CASRPGQGRTEAFF
TGTGCCAGCAGGCCGGGACAGGGGAGAACTGAAGCTTTCTTT
>TRBV19|few|TRBJ1-1|TRBD1
CASSNRGTTEAFF
TGTGCCAGTAGCAACAGGGGGACCACTGAAGCTTTCTTT
>TRBV7-8|.|TRBJ2-7|.
CASSLGAETYEQYF
TGTGCCAGCAGCTTAGGGGCTGAGACCTACGAGCAGTACTTC
>TRBV11-3|few|TRBJ2-7|TRBD2
CASSLGGGREQYF
TGTGCCAGCAGCTTGGGGGGAGGGCGCGAGCAGTACTTC
>TRBV29-1|.|TRBJ1-2|.
CSAEGQTNGYTF
TGCAGCGCCGAAGGACAGACGAATGGCTACACCTTC